This T cell receptor beta chain was sequenced in a study of T cell responses to AZD1222 COVID-19 vaccine. Findings and limits, study-wide: Without day 14 samples, only post-peak T cell repertoires were studied.

Generated by immunoSEQ multiplex PCR, the TCRdb table keeps only in-frame clones and is missing some. Of around 180,000 clones listed, 90% are singletons. On this clone: Its specificity is not known.

This CDR3 spans 13 amino acids. Deletions cut 4 bases from V and 7 bases from J, with 13 bases between. Germline values: CDR1 SGHNT, CDR2 YENEEA. The sequences come from peripheral blood, collected on day 0 of AZD1222 vaccination. The receptor was derived from an adult in good health. The chain is built from TRBV11-3 and TRBJ2-5; D possibly corresponds to TRBD2 (5 bases). The chain's CDR3 is CASSSGLRGTQYF. In DNA form, the CDR3 reads TGTGCCAGCAGCTCCGGACTCCGAGGGACCCAGTACTTC.